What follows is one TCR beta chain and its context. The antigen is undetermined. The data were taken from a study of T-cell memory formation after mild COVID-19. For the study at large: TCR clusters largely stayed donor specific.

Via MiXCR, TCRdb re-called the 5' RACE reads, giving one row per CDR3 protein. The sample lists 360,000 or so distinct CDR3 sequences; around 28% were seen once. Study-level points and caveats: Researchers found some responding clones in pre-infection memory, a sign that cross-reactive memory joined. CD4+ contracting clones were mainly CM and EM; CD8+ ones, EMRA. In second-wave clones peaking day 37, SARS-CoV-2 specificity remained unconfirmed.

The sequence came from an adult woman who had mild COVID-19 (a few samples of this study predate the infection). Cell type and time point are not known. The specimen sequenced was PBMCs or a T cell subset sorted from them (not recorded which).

The DNA of the CDR3 is TGTGCCTGGAATTTGTATGAGGGACTCTACGAGCAGTACTTC. Its protein product is CAWNLYEGLYEQYF. The chain is built from TRBV30 and TRBJ2-7, with D perhaps TRBD2 (6 bases). CDR3 length: 14 amino acids. With 4 bases removed from V and 3 bases from J, the gap between germline ends came to 16 bases. CDR1 is GTSNPN, CDR2 SVGIG, per germline (reference sequence).